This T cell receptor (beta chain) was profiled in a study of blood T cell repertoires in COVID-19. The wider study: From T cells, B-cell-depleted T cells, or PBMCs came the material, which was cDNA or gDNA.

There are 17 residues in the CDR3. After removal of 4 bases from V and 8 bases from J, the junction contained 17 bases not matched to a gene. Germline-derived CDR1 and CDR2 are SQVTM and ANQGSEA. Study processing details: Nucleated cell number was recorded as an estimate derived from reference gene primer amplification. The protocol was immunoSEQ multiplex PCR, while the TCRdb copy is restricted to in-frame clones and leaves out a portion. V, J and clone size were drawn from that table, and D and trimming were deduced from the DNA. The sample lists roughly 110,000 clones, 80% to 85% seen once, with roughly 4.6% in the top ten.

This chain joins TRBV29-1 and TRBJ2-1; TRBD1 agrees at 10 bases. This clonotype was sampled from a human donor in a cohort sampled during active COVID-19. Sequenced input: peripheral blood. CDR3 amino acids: CSVVLRRGTGEKDEQFF. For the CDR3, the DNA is TGCAGCGTTGTCCTCCGACGGGGGACAGGGGAGAAGGATGAGCAGTTCTTC.